A few counts support the clone carrying this T cell receptor (beta chain). The antigen is unknown. These data come from a study of response to subunit inactivated influenza vaccine. Study-wide points: Each seasonal influenza vaccination, the authors suggested, recruits few new T cells.

From the RT-PCR reads, TCRdb called clonotypes with MiXCR, one entry per CDR3 protein. The sample includes 500,000 to 600,000 distinct CDR3 sequences, roughly 10% of them seen just once. The CDR3 has 14 amino acids. The V gene end was trimmed by 5 bases and the J gene end by 5 bases; junction bases not matched to a gene: 6. Sequences were derived from PBMCs from blood, sampled on the day of vaccination. This receptor was taken from a man aged 45-65 years who received an inactivated influenza vaccine. The chain carries TRBV12-3 or TRBV12-4 and TRBJ2-7; TRBD1 agrees at 10 bases. The CDR3 protein is CASSPGTGANEQYF. Here the CDR3 DNA reads TGTGCCAGCAGTCCCGGGACAGGGGCGAACGAGCAGTACTTC.